Sequencing of this T cell receptor (beta chain) was carried out in a study of cytomegalovirus exposure and HLA in healthy donors. This table comes from immunoSEQ multiplex PCR, and its TCRdb copy is limited to in-frame clones, with some not included. The table has 150,000 to 160,000 clones, approximately 86% seen once. Germline lookup yields CDR1 SQVTM and CDR2 ANQGSEA. V was clipped by 4 bases and J by 8 bases, with 11 bases between them. The CDR3 sequence is 11 residues long. The V call is TRBV29-1, the J call TRBJ1-1; no firm D call. The TCR was taken from a man between 18 and 35 years old in good health and CMV-seropositive. What was sequenced was PBMCs. The CDR3 region is CSVGEVKEAFF. Here the CDR3 DNA reads TGCAGCGTTGGCGAAGTCAAGGAAGCTTTCTTT.